The text below deals with one T cell receptor beta chain. Its antigen is as yet unknown. The data were obtained in a study of sequential checkpoint blockade in melanoma. In the study overall: First-line arms were nivolumab then ipilimumab, or the reverse, randomized 1:1. Maintenance nivolumab came after either treatment sequence.

The study, taken as a whole, reports: Patients with week-13 increases in T-cell fraction and clonality benefited about 30 times more often. For nivolumab-first patients, baseline tumor clonality was associated with response.

Germline V gene lookup returns CDR1 LNHDA and CDR2 SQIVND (reference sequence). V lost 6 bases to trimming and J lost 4 bases, with 9 bases between them. This CDR3 spans 12 amino acids. Clones were sequenced by immunoSEQ multiplex PCR, and TCRdb holds only the in-frame ones, with some missing. The repertoire holds 1,000 or so clones, with roughly a fifth as singletons. Treatment indicated: randomized to nivolumab then ipilimumab (arm A) or the reverse (arm B). The J gene is TRBJ1-1, the V gene TRBV19, with D possibly matching TRBD1 (5 bases). The clonotype was recovered from a human donor with melanoma. The sequencing used tumor tissue (inferred from file names), collected from a patient given nivolumab and ipilimumab in sequence. CDR3 amino acids: CASRPGSTEAFF. The CDR3 DNA reads TGTGCCAGTAGACCAGGGTCCACTGAAGCTTTCTTT.